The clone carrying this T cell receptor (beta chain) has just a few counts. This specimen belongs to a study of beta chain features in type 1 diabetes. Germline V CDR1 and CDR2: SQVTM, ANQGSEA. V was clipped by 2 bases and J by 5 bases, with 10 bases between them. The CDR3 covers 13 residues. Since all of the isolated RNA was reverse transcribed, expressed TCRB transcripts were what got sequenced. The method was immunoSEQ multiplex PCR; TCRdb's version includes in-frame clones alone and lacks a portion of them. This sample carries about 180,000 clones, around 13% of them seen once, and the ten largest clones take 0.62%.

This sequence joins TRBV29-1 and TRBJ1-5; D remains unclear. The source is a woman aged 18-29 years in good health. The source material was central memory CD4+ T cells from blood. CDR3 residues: CSVESLPDQPQHF. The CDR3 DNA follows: TGCAGCGTTGAAAGCCTACCCGATCAGCCCCAGCATTTT.